This record covers a single T cell receptor beta chain. This sample was taken from a study of tumor T cells in aggressive B-cell lymphoma. The CDR3 is made up of 14 amino acids. Trimming left V 7 bases short and J 7 bases short, with 19 bases between. The germline V gene has CDR1 ENHRY and CDR2 SYGVKD. Generated by immunoSEQ multiplex PCR, the TCRdb table keeps only in-frame clones and is missing some. This table has about 10,000 clones, 85% to 95% appearing once. This TCR derives from an adult with diffuse large B cell lymphoma. Sequencing input: tumor tissue. The chain combines TRBV10-3 with TRBJ1-2, with a tentative D call TRBD1 (6 bases). This CDR3 is CAIKGGWGLRGYTF. The CDR3 region has the DNA TGTGCCATCAAGGGGGGGTGGGGGCTTCGTGGCTACACCTTC.